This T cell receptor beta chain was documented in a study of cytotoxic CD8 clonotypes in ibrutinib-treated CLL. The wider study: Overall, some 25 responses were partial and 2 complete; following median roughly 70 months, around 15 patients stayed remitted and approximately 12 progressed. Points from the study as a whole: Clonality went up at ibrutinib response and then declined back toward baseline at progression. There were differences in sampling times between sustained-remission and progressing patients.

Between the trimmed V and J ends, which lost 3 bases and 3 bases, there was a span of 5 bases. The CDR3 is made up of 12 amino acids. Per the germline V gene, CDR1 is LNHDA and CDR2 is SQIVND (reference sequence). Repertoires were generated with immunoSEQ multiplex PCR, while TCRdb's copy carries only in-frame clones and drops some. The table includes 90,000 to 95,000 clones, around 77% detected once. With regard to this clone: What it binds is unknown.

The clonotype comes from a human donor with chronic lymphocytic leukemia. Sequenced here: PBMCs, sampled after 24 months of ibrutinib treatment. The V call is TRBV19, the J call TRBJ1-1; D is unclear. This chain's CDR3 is CASSIPYTEAFF. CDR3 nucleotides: TGTGCCAGTAGTATCCCTTACACTGAAGCTTTCTTT.